This T cell receptor (beta chain) was recovered during a study of vaccination and CD4 T cells after COVID-19. Study overall: For post-vaccine samples, collection took place a median roughly 70 days after dose two, ranging from 14 to 241.

Sequence data for DNA of cultured CD4+ T cells were generated by the Oncomine TCR Beta short-read assay. Each CDR3 protein is one row after TCRdb ran MiXCR on the PCR reads. This sample has under 20,000 distinct CDR3 sequences, with 44% found just once. This CDR3 contains 13 residues. Germline-derived CDR1 and CDR2 are MNHNS and SASEGT. V lost 11 bases to trimming and J lost 5 bases, with 18 bases between them. Regarding time point: late sampling 161 to 241 days after vaccination in a few convalescent patients. The treatment: approximately 9-day PBMC culture with coronavirus spike peptide pools or control peptides (ViraFEST assay). Culture of approximately 2.1 million PBMCs per well took place with 10 IU/ml IL-2 and 9 to 10 ug/ml peptide pools. Points on this clonotype: Its antigen remains unknown.

The chain couples TRBV6-1 to TRBJ2-5, with D possibly being TRBD2 (6 bases). The sequence derives from a human donor who had recovered from COVID-19. The sequences come from CD4+ T cells from blood, cultured in vitro, collected about 7 months after SARS-CoV-2 vaccination. The DNA for the CDR3 is TGTGCCGCAGCAGTCGTAGGAGGGGAGACCCAGTACTTC. Translating it yields CAAAVVGGETQYF.